Listed here are 7 T cell receptor beta chains from one sample, sequenced in a study of T cell responses to AZD1222 COVID-19 vaccine. The table came from immunoSEQ multiplex PCR; TCRdb's copy has only in-frame clones and leaves some out. Seen here are some 180,000 clones, roughly 92% observed once, and the top ten hold about 1.2%. Material: peripheral blood, obtained on day 0 of AZD1222 vaccination. Receptors were obtained from an adult in good health.

The rearrangement uses TRBV29-1 and TRBJ1-1; 8 bases are shared with TRBD1. V shed 7 bases, J shed 6 bases, and the junction held 7 bases outside the gene matches. This CDR3 has 12 amino acids. CDR1 and CDR2 (germline): SQVTM, ANQGSEA. The CDR3 region has the DNA TGCAGCGGGTCCAGGGGGCTTCCTGAAGCTTTCTTT. This codes for CSGSRGLPEAFF.

The chain uses TRBV27 and TRBJ1-5; tentatively, D is TRBD1 (6 bases). CDR3 length equals 14 residues. The germline CDR1 and CDR2 sequences are MNHEY and SMNVEV (reference sequence). Trimming shortened V by 5 bases and J by 4 bases, and 12 bases separated the two germline ends. Here the CDR3 DNA reads TGTGCCAGCAGTCCGACAGGTCTTAATCAGCCCCAGCATTTT. This gives the protein CASSPTGLNQPQHF.

The V gene is TRBV12-3 or TRBV12-4, the J gene TRBJ1-2; TRBD1 is a possible D gene (6 bases). The CDR3 spans 11 residues. The germline V and J ends were trimmed by 6 bases and 8 bases, with 10 bases remaining between them. This CDR3 reads CASSQGSGYTF. In nucleotides, the CDR3 is TGTGCCAGCAGCCAGGGGAGCGGCTACACCTTC.

DNA of the CDR3: TGTGCCAGCAGTTTAACGGGACAGGGTGAAGCTTTCTTT. This gives the protein CASSLTGQGEAFF. The genes are TRBV27 and TRBJ1-1; TRBD1 matches 9 bases. Germline V CDR1 and CDR2: MNHEY, SMNVEV (reference sequence). The CDR3 loop spans 13 amino acids. The V and J ends lost 2 bases and 7 bases, in that order; junction bases with no gene match: 2.

The chain couples TRBV5-8 to TRBJ1-1, with D hard to call. Per the germline V gene, CDR1 is SGHTS and CDR2 is YDEGEE. Trimming cost V 0 bases and J 13 bases, with 25 bases left between them. This CDR3 comprises 16 residues. In DNA, the CDR3 is TGTGCCAGCAGCTTGGCTCTTCGCAGCCGGGGAACGGGTGATTTCTTT. Amino acid sequence: CASSLALRSRGTGDFF.

The chain recombines TRBV7-2 with TRBJ1-5; 8 bases fit TRBD1. The CDR3 spans 16 residues. Germline CDR1 and CDR2: SGHTA and FQGNSA. With 6 bases clipped from V and 3 bases from J, the junction kept 10 bases outside the gene matches. CDR3 amino acids: CASSQAGTGHNQPQHF. The DNA for the CDR3 is TGTGCCAGCAGTCAAGCCGGGACAGGACACAATCAGCCCCAGCATTTT.

The V gene is TRBV6-5, the J gene TRBJ1-6; 7 bases match TRBD1. CDR3 size: 15 residues. The trim removed 5 bases at V and 3 bases at J, leaving 4 bases unmatched. Looked up from germline, CDR1 is MNHEY and CDR2 is SVGAGI. The CDR3 here is CASSTDRIYNSPLHF. In DNA form, the CDR3 reads TGTGCCAGCAGTACGGACAGGATCTATAATTCACCCCTCCACTTT.